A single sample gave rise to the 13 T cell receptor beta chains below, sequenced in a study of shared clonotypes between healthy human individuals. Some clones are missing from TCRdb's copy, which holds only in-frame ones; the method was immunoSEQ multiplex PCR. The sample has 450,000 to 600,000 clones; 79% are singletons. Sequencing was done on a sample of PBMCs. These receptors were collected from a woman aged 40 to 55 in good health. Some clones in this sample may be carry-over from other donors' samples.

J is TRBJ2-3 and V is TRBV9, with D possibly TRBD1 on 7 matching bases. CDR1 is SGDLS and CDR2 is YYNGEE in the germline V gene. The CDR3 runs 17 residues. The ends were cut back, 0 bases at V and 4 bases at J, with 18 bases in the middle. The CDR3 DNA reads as TGTGCCAGCAGCGTAGGGAGGGGGCCCGGAGGGGCAGATACGCAGTATTTT. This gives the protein CASSVGRGPGGADTQYF.

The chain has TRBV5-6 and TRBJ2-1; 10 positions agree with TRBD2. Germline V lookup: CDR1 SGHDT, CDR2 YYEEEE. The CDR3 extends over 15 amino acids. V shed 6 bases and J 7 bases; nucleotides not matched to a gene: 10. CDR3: CASTKLAGRGNEQFF. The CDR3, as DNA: TGTGCCAGCACCAAACTAGCGGGAAGAGGAAATGAGCAGTTCTTC.

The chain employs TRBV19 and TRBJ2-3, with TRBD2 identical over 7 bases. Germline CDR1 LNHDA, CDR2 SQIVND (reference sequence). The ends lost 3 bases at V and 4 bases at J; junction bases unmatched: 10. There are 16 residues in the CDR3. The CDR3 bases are TGTGCCAGTAGTATCGGCGGGAGTCGGGACCCAGATACGCAGTATTTT. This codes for CASSIGGSRDPDTQYF.

Here the CDR3 DNA reads TGCAGCGTTGATTTTCGGCGCGAGCAGTACTTC. It encodes CSVDFRREQYF. This chain links TRBV29-1 with TRBJ2-7; no reliable D call. V gave up 3 bases and J gave up 6 bases, with 9 bases separating them. Germline lookup yields CDR1 SQVTM and CDR2 ANQGSEA. This CDR3 has 11 residues.

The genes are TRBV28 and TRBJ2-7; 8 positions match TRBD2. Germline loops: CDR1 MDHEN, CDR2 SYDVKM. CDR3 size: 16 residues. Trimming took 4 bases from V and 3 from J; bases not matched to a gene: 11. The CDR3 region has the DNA TGTGCCAGCAGTTCTATCGGGGCTAGCGGGTTCTACGAGCAGTACTTC. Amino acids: CASSSIGASGFYEQYF. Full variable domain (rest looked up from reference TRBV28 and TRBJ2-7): DVKVTQSSRYLVKRTGEKVFLECVQDMDHENMFWYRQDPGLGLRLIYFSYDVKMKEKGDIPEGYSVSREKKERFSLILESASTNQTSMYLCASSSIGASGFYEQYFGPGTRLTVT.

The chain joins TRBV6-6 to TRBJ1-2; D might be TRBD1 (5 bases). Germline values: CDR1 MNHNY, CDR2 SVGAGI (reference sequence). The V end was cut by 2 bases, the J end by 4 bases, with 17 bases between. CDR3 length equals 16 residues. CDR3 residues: CASSYPDGASSYGYTF. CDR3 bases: TGTGCCAGCAGTTACCCGGATGGGGCCTCTAGCTATGGCTACACCTTC.

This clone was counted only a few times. The CDR3, as DNA: TGTGCCTGGAGTTCTTTGAGAACTAGCGGGAGATCGAAAGAGACCCAGTACTTC. Encoded protein: CAWSSLRTSGRSKETQYF. The chain links TRBV30 to TRBJ2-5; TRBD2 matches at 11 bases. V shed 2 bases and J 3 bases; nucleotides not matched to a gene: 14. The CDR3 runs to 18 residues. The germline CDR1 and CDR2 sequences are GTSNPN and SVGIG (reference sequence).

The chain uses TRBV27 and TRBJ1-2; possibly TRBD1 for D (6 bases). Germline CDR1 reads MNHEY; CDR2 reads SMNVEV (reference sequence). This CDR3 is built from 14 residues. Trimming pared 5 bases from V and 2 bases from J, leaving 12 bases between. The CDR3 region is CASSVTGSNYGYTF. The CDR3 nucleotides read TGTGCCAGCAGTGTAACAGGGTCCAACTATGGCTACACCTTC.

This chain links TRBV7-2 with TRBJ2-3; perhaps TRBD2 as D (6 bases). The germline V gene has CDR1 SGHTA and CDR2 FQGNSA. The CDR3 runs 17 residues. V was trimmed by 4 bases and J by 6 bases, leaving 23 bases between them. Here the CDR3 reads CASSSMTPLREWDTQYF. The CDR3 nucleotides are TGTGCCAGCAGCTCGATGACCCCTTTACGGGAGTGGGATACGCAGTATTTT.

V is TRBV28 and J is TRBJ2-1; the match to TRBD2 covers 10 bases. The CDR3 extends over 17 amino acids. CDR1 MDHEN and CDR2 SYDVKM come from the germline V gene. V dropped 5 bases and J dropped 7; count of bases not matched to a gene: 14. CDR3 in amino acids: CASSPPASGGPLNEQFF. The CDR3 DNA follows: TGTGCCAGCAGTCCCCCAGCTAGCGGGGGACCCTTAAATGAGCAGTTCTTC.

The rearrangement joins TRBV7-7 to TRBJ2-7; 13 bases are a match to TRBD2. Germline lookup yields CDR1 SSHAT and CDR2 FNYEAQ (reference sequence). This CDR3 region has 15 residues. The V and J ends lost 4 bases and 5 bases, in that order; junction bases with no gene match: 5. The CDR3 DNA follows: TGTGCCAGCAGCTCCGGGACTAGCGGGACCAACGAGCAGTACTTC. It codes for CASSSGTSGTNEQYF.

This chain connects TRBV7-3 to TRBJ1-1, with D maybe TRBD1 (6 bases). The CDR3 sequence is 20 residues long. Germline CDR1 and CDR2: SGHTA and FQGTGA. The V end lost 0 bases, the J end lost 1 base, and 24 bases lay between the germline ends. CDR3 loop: CASSLTEPVLTGYSNTEAFF. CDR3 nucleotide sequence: TGTGCCAGCAGCTTAACAGAGCCGGTTTTGACAGGTTATTCGAACACTGAAGCTTTCTTT.

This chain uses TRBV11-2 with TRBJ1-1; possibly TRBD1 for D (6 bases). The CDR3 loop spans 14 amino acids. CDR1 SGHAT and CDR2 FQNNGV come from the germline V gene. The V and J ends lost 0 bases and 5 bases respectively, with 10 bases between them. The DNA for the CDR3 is TGTGCCAGCAGCTTAGATCGCACAGGGACTGAAGCTTTCTTT. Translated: CASSLDRTGTEAFF.